A single sample is the source of the 21 T cell receptor beta chains below, sequenced in a study of control samples from healthy donors and cancer patients. Only in-frame clones appear in the TCRdb table, and some are missing; sequencing was by immunoSEQ multiplex PCR. The sample totals some 190,000 clones. The sequenced sample was blood. The receptors shown here come from a woman aged 30 to 39 in good health.

In nucleotides, the CDR3 is TGTGCCAGCAGTTTGGGGACAGGGGTCCAAGAGACCCAGTACTTC. It specifies CASSLGTGVQETQYF. V gene TRBV27 combines with J gene TRBJ2-5; TRBD1 matches at 10 bases. Losses at the gene ends were 3 bases for V and 1 base for J; bases not matched to a gene: 2. The germline gives CDR1 MNHEY, CDR2 SMNVEV (reference sequence). CDR3 length: 15 amino acids.

The chain carries TRBV29-1 and TRBJ1-1; a weak D match, TRBD1 (5 bases). In germline, CDR1 is SQVTM, CDR2 ANQGSEA. V was clipped by 6 bases and J by 3 bases, with 11 bases between them. This CDR3 is 12 amino acids long. CDR3 protein: CSVAQAHTEAFF. CDR3 DNA sequence: TGCAGCGTGGCACAGGCGCACACTGAAGCTTTCTTT.

CDR3 protein: CASSQDVRSGNTIYF. The DNA of the CDR3 is TGCGCCAGCAGCCAAGATGTCCGGTCTGGAAACACCATATATTTT. The chain has TRBV4-1 and TRBJ1-3; no reliable D call. The germline V gene has CDR1 MGHRA and CDR2 YSYEKL. There are 15 residues in the CDR3. V was cut by 0 bases and J by 1 base, with 7 bases left in between.

The chain uses TRBV27 and TRBJ2-7; D unclear. There are 14 residues in the CDR3. The germline V and J ends were trimmed by 6 bases and 0 bases, with 12 bases remaining between them. Per the germline V gene, CDR1 is MNHEY and CDR2 is SMNVEV (reference sequence). The CDR3 region is CASRLSRSSYEQYF. The CDR3 nucleotides are TGTGCCAGCAGGCTCAGCAGGAGCTCCTACGAGCAGTACTTC.

The chain employs TRBV6-1 and TRBJ1-5; D gene uncertain. The CDR3 runs 15 residues. From germline, CDR1 is MNHNS and CDR2 SASEGT. With 2 bases removed from V and 4 bases from J, the gap between germline ends came to 12 bases. CDR3 region: CASSEKGTLNQPQHF. The CDR3 bases are TGTGCCAGCAGTGAAAAGGGAACACTTAATCAGCCCCAGCATTTT.

The chain recombines TRBV6-6 with TRBJ1-2; D unresolved. Looked up from germline, CDR1 is MNHNY and CDR2 is SVGAGI (reference sequence). With 5 bases removed from V and 1 base from J, the gap between germline ends came to 11 bases. The CDR3 is 14 residues long. The CDR3 nucleotides are TGTGCCAGCAGTCCCGGGAACTTTAACTATGGCTACACCTTC. Translated, it gives CASSPGNFNYGYTF.

Concerning this clone itself: The sample holds other DNA sequences that translate to the same CDR3. This chain connects TRBV28 to TRBJ1-1; unclear D gene. The CDR3 consists of 13 residues. CDR1 is MDHEN and CDR2 is SYDVKM in the germline V gene. Trimming removed 2 bases at V and 1 base at J, with 5 bases between. The CDR3 is CASSLGQNTEAFF. CDR3 DNA sequence: TGTGCCAGCAGTTTAGGGCAGAACACTGAAGCTTTCTTT.

V usage is TRBV5-8 and J usage is TRBJ1-2; 9 positions match TRBD1. The V and J ends lost 5 bases and 1 base, in that order; junction bases with no gene match: 6. Per germline, CDR1 SGHTS and CDR2 YDEGEE. CDR3 length: 15 amino acids. The DNA of the CDR3 is TGTGCCAGCAGGGAACCGGGACAGGGTAACTATGGCTACACCTTC. Its protein is CASREPGQGNYGYTF.

This chain uses TRBV6-6 with TRBJ1-6; D call uncertain. The ends were cut back, 7 bases at V and 5 bases at J, with 15 bases in the middle. Germline CDR1 reads MNHNY; CDR2 reads SVGAGI (reference sequence). The CDR3 runs to 15 residues. The chain's CDR3 is CASTLFAANNSPLHF. The CDR3 DNA sequence: TGTGCCAGCACTCTCTTTGCAGCTAATAATTCACCCCTCCACTTT.

Note on this clone: The same CDR3 arises from other DNA sequences in this sample as well. V gene TRBV7-2 combines with J gene TRBJ2-5; possibly TRBD1 for D (5 bases). The V gene lost 3 bases and the J gene lost 3 bases, with 8 bases spanning the gap. This CDR3 is built from 13 residues. Germline V lookup: CDR1 SGHTA, CDR2 FQGNSA. DNA for the CDR3: TGTGCCAGCAGCTTTCAAGGGGAAGAGACCCAGTACTTC. Translating it yields CASSFQGEETQYF.

This sequence joins TRBV10-3 and TRBJ1-6; weak D call: TRBD1 (5 bases). Between the trimmed V and J ends, which lost 7 bases and 8 bases, there was a span of 15 bases. This CDR3 has 14 amino acids. Germline lookup yields CDR1 ENHRY and CDR2 SYGVKD. CDR3 region: CAIKTGGGDSPLHF. The CDR3 DNA reads TGTGCCATCAAAACAGGCGGAGGTGATTCACCCCTCCACTTT.

The gene calls are TRBV5-6 and TRBJ2-5; 11 positions agree with TRBD2. V lost 9 bases, J lost 5 bases, and 9 bases stayed unmatched. The CDR3 is 14 amino acids. Germline-derived CDR1 and CDR2 are SGHDT and YYEEEE. The DNA of the CDR3 is TGTGCCACAAACCTAGCGGGGGGTGAGGAGACCCAGTACTTC. As protein: CATNLAGGEETQYF.

The rearrangement uses TRBV6-1 and TRBJ1-1; D unresolved. Trimming removed 3 bases at V and 0 bases at J, with 5 bases between. The CDR3 is made up of 13 amino acids. CDR1 is MNHNS, CDR2 SASEGT, per germline. Here the CDR3 reads CASSDLMNTEAFF. CDR3 DNA: TGTGCCAGCAGTGACCTCATGAACACTGAAGCTTTCTTT.

The chain uses TRBV7-2 and TRBJ1-2; 11 nucleotides match TRBD1. Germline assignment: CDR1 SGHTA and CDR2 FQGNSA. J was trimmed by 7 bases and V by 7 bases; bases with no gene match: 11. The CDR3 has 15 amino acids. CDR3 sequence: CASTLGTGTGGGYTF. CDR3 nucleotide sequence: TGTGCCAGCACCCTCGGGACAGGGACAGGGGGTGGCTACACCTTC.

J is TRBJ2-7 and V is TRBV2; TRBD1 aligns across 8 bases. This CDR3 comprises 14 residues. Germline V CDR1 and CDR2: SNHLY, FYNNEI. Germline trimming cut 7 bases from V and 4 bases from J; bases unmatched to any gene: 9. CDR3 region: CASMEGRGRYEQYF. In DNA form, the CDR3 reads TGTGCCAGCATGGAGGGCAGGGGGCGATACGAGCAGTACTTC.

The rearrangement joins TRBV29-1 to TRBJ2-3; 14 bases line up with TRBD2. V gave up 6 bases and J gave up 9 bases; unmatched junction bases: 8. CDR3 length: 14 amino acids. The germline V gene encodes CDR1 SQVTM and CDR2 ANQGSEA. DNA of the CDR3: TGCAGCGTGGGGACTAGCGGGGGCGGGGGAACGCAGTATTTT. Translation: CSVGTSGGGGTQYF.

The V and J genes are TRBV12-3 or TRBV12-4 and TRBJ1-5; D uncertain. The ends were cut back, 11 bases at V and 0 bases at J, with 11 bases in the middle. The CDR3 contains 13 residues. The CDR3 is CAGSRYSNQPQHF. The CDR3 coding sequence is TGTGCCGGCTCGCGATATAGCAATCAGCCCCAGCATTTT.

The J gene is TRBJ1-1, the V gene TRBV20-1, with no clear D. This CDR3 region has 11 residues. The V end was cut by 3 bases, the J end by 6 bases, with 8 bases between. Germline V gene lookup returns CDR1 DFQATT and CDR2 SNEGSKA (reference sequence). This CDR3 is CSARGSSEAFF. CDR3 in DNA: TGCAGTGCTAGGGGGTCTTCTGAAGCTTTCTTT.

The chain is built from TRBV27 and TRBJ1-1; D remains unclear. V was clipped by 8 bases and J by 6 bases, with 13 bases between them. The germline gives CDR1 MNHEY, CDR2 SMNVEV (reference sequence). CDR3 length equals 12 residues. CDR3 DNA sequence: TGTGCCAGCCGGTCGCCTGTTCCTGAAGCTTTCTTT. It translates to CASRSPVPEAFF.

The rearrangement joins TRBV28 to TRBJ1-3, with TRBD1 identical over 8 bases. Losses at the gene ends were 6 bases for V and 0 bases for J; bases not matched to a gene: 7. CDR1 is MDHEN, CDR2 SYDVKM, per germline. The CDR3 covers 16 residues. This chain's CDR3 is CASSIQGVGSGNTIYF. Here the CDR3 DNA reads TGTGCCAGCAGCATACAGGGGGTAGGCTCTGGAAACACCATATATTTT.

The gene calls are TRBV19 and TRBJ1-2; a possible D gene is TRBD1 (5 bases). This CDR3 comprises 15 residues. V gave up 4 bases and J gave up 0 bases, with 12 bases separating them. CDR1 is LNHDA and CDR2 is SQIVND in the germline V gene (reference sequence). The CDR3 protein is CASSRQGRANYGYTF. CDR3 nucleotides: TGTGCCAGTAGTAGGCAGGGAAGAGCTAACTATGGCTACACCTTC.